The 14 T cell receptor beta chains below come from one sample, sequenced in a study of T cell responses to AZD1222 COVID-19 vaccine. TCRdb's copy holds only in-frame clones and misses some; the assay was immunoSEQ multiplex PCR. The repertoire holds fewer than 120,000 clones, approximately 90% seen once, with under 10% in the top ten. The specimen was peripheral blood, collected on day 0 of AZD1222 vaccination. These receptors all come from an adult in good health.

The chain uses TRBV19 and TRBJ1-1, with a weak D call TRBD1 (5 bases). Trimming pared 7 bases from V and 4 bases from J, leaving 16 bases between. The germline V gene has CDR1 LNHDA and CDR2 SQIVND (reference sequence). The CDR3 covers 14 residues. CDR3 sequence: CASNSGREITEAFF. CDR3 DNA sequence: TGTGCCAGTAATTCGGGACGCGAGATCACTGAAGCTTTCTTT. The complete variable domain, with remaining parts taken from reference TRBV19 and TRBJ1-1, reads DGGITQSPKYLFRKEGQNVTLSCEQNLNHDAMYWYRQDPGQGLRLIYYSQIVNDFQKGDIAEGYSVSREKKESFPLTVTSAQKNPTAFYLCASNSGREITEAFFGQGTRLTVV.

This chain connects TRBV6-5 to TRBJ1-1, with no clear D. The germline V and J ends were trimmed by 2 bases and 3 bases, with 7 bases remaining between them. The CDR3 extends over 13 amino acids. Germline V gives CDR1 MNHEY, CDR2 SVGAGI. CDR3 sequence (DNA): TGTGCCAGCAGTTACAAACAGTACACTGAAGCTTTCTTT. It translates to CASSYKQYTEAFF.

V gene TRBV27 combines with J gene TRBJ1-1; no clear D. The germline V gene has CDR1 MNHEY and CDR2 SMNVEV (reference sequence). This CDR3 comprises 14 residues. Trimming removed 6 bases from V and 1 base from J, with 12 bases in between. The CDR3 reads CASRMRTRNTEAFF. The CDR3 DNA reads as TGTGCCAGCAGAATGAGGACGCGGAACACTGAAGCTTTCTTT.

The gene calls are TRBV9 and TRBJ2-3, with D possibly being TRBD2 (5 bases). Germline-derived CDR1 and CDR2 are SGDLS and YYNGEE. V was clipped by 0 bases and J by 1 base, with 9 bases between them. The length of the CDR3 is 15 residues. The CDR3 here is CASSVATGGTDTQYF. For the CDR3, the DNA is TGTGCCAGCAGCGTAGCTACCGGGGGCACAGATACGCAGTATTTT.

J is TRBJ2-7 and V is TRBV7-8; the D is unclear. V lost 2 bases, J lost 3 bases, and 8 bases lay in between. The CDR3 length is 13 residues. Germline V gene sequence: CDR1 SGHVS, CDR2 FQNEAQ. The CDR3 DNA is TGTGCCAGCAGCTTATATCCCCTCTACGAGCAGTACTTC. Translated: CASSLYPLYEQYF. The entire variable domain, with the rest obtained from reference TRBV7-8 and TRBJ2-7, is as follows: GAGVSQSPRYKVAKRGQDVALRCDPISGHVSLFWYQQALGQGPEFLTYFQNEAQLDKSGLPSDRFFAERPEGSVSTLKIQRTQQEDSAVYLCASSLYPLYEQYFGPGTRLTVT.

The sample holds one count of this clone. The chain links TRBV4-1 to TRBJ2-7, with D uncertain. CDR1 and CDR2 (germline): MGHRA, YSYEKL. The V end lost 0 bases, the J end lost 2 bases, and 8 bases lay between the germline ends. The CDR3 has 14 amino acids. The CDR3 region has the DNA TGCGCCAGCAGCCAAGAGCCAGGAACCTACGAGCAGTACTTC. This encodes CASSQEPGTYEQYF.

This chain uses TRBV5-5 with TRBJ2-7; a possible D gene is TRBD2 (5 bases). This CDR3 is built from 14 residues. V was cut by 0 bases and J by 3 bases, with 10 bases left in between. The V gene's germline CDR1 is SGHKS and CDR2 YYEKEE (reference sequence). The CDR3 DNA reads as TGTGCCAGCAGCTTGGGAGGGTTAAACTACGAGCAGTACTTC. Amino acid sequence: CASSLGGLNYEQYF.

The chain has TRBV24-1 and TRBJ2-1, with a weak D call TRBD2 (6 bases). The CDR3 consists of 15 residues. Germline CDR1 KGHDR, CDR2 SFDVKD. Trimming pared 3 bases from V and 6 bases from J, leaving 14 bases between. CDR3 amino acids: CATSDAPGVGNEQFF. In DNA, the CDR3 is TGTGCCACCAGTGATGCCCCGGGAGTCGGCAATGAGCAGTTCTTC.

V is TRBV5-1 and J is TRBJ1-2; weak D call: TRBD1 (5 bases). Germline loops: CDR1 SGHRS, CDR2 YFSETQ. The CDR3 is made up of 16 amino acids. Trimming took 0 bases from V and 6 from J, leaving 18 bases between them. The CDR3 is CASSLAFSGEVDGYTF. CDR3 in DNA: TGCGCCAGCAGCTTGGCCTTTTCGGGGGAGGTTGATGGCTACACCTTC. The full variable domain, completed using reference TRBV5-1 and TRBJ1-2, is KAGVTQTPRYLIKTRGQQVTLSCSPISGHRSVSWYQQTPGQGLQFLFEYFSETQRNKGNFPGRFSGRQFSNSRSEMNVSTLELGDSALYLCASSLAFSGEVDGYTFGSGTRLTVV.

The chain recombines TRBV2 with TRBJ1-2; 9 nucleotides align to TRBD1. Germline lookup yields CDR1 SNHLY and CDR2 FYNNEI. With V trimmed by 0 bases and J by 5 bases, 7 bases remained unmatched. The CDR3 has 16 amino acids. The CDR3 region has the DNA TGTGCCAGCAGTGAAGCCTCTGGGACAGGGATTTATGGCTACACCTTC. The encoded protein is CASSEASGTGIYGYTF. Drawing the rest from reference TRBV2 and TRBJ1-2, the complete variable domain is EPEVTQTPSHQVTQMGQEVILRCVPISNHLYFYWYRQILGQKVEFLVSFYNNEISEKSEIFDDQFSVERPDGSNFTLKIRSTKLEDSAMYFCASSEASGTGIYGYTFGSGTRLTVV.

The rearrangement uses TRBV24-1 and TRBJ1-5, with no clear D. CDR1 and CDR2 (germline): KGHDR, SFDVKD. The V gene lost 6 bases and the J gene lost 2 bases, with 10 bases spanning the gap. This CDR3 has 14 residues. CDR3 loop: CATSRAGGNQPQHF. The CDR3 bases are TGTGCCACCAGTCGGGCAGGAGGCAATCAGCCCCAGCATTTT.

This clone has only one observation. V and J are TRBV5-6 and TRBJ1-2; TRBD1 is a possible D gene (5 bases). The CDR3 extends over 14 amino acids. Trimming pared 1 base from V and 2 bases from J, leaving 9 bases between. Germline CDR1 is SGHDT and CDR2 is YYEEEE. In DNA, the CDR3 is TGTGCCAGCAGCTTGTATGACAGAAACTATGGCTACACCTTC. Encoded protein: CASSLYDRNYGYTF.

The chain carries TRBV19 and TRBJ2-7; D assignment may be TRBD1 or TRBD2 (5 bases each). Germline loops: CDR1 LNHDA, CDR2 SQIVND (reference sequence). The CDR3 spans 14 residues. Trimming stripped 0 bases from V and 2 bases from J, with 8 bases between. This CDR3 is CASSIEGDPYEQYF. CDR3 DNA sequence: TGTGCCAGTAGTATAGAGGGGGACCCCTACGAGCAGTACTTC.

The chain joins TRBV6-7 to TRBJ2-2; 10 nucleotides agree with TRBD2. TRBV6-7 is an ORF, and what it does is uncertain. This CDR3 spans 16 amino acids. The V and J ends lost 4 bases and 6 bases, in that order; junction bases with no gene match: 8. DNA of the CDR3: TGTGCCAGCAGTTGGAAAGCGGGGGGGCGATCCGGGGAGCTGTTTTTT. Protein sequence: CASSWKAGGRSGELFF.